The 17 T cell receptor beta chains given below trace back to one sample, sequenced in a study of cytomegalovirus exposure and HLA in healthy donors. The PCR employed 60 Vbeta primers together with 13 Jbeta primers. Measured with immunoSEQ multiplex PCR; TCRdb has only the in-frame clones, and not every one. The top ten hold approximately 8% of the sample, which has 150,000 to 180,000 clones, around 79% seen once. Material for sequencing was PBMCs. The receptors were sampled from a man younger than 45 in good health and CMV-seropositive.

The genes are TRBV25-1 and TRBJ1-1, with TRBD1 matching 8 bases. Per the germline V gene, CDR1 is MGHDK and CDR2 is SYGVNS. The CDR3 sequence is 17 residues long. J gave up 3 bases and V 3 bases, and 12 bases lay outside the gene matches. CDR3 DNA: TGTGCCAGCAGTGACGCGACAGGGGCCGAATGGGACACTGAAGCTTTCTTT. It encodes CASSDATGAEWDTEAFF.

This clone was seen a few times. J is TRBJ1-5 and V is TRBV6-1, with D possibly matching TRBD1 (6 bases). CDR3 length: 15 residues. Between the trimmed V and J ends, which lost 11 bases and 0 bases, there was a span of 17 bases. Germline V gene data show CDR1 as MNHNS and CDR2 as SASEGT. CDR3 in amino acids: CAVGGGGISNQPQHF. Written as DNA, the CDR3 is TGTGCCGTAGGGGGAGGGGGGATTAGCAATCAGCCCCAGCATTTT.

This clone was detected once. This chain joins TRBV2 and TRBJ1-5, with a weak D call TRBD1 (5 bases). The V end lost 6 bases, the J end lost 7 bases, and 19 bases lay between the germline ends. This CDR3 is 15 amino acids long. CDR1 SNHLY and CDR2 FYNNEI come from the germline V gene. CDR3 nucleotides: TGTGCCAGCAGGAGCGGTGGGGGGACGGGGCAGCCCCAGCATTTT. Residues: CASRSGGGTGQPQHF.

This sequence joins TRBV2 and TRBJ1-1; 7 positions match TRBD1. Germline V gives CDR1 SNHLY, CDR2 FYNNEI. The length of the CDR3 is 15 residues. Trimming took 6 bases from V and 6 from J; bases not matched to a gene: 13. CDR3 sequence (DNA): TGTGCCAGCAGCTTGTATGCAGGGGGTGCCGCTGAAGCTTTCTTT. Encoded protein: CASSLYAGGAAEAFF.

V usage is TRBV2 and J usage is TRBJ1-6, with D tentatively TRBD1 (5 bases). Between the trimmed V and J ends, which lost 4 bases and 10 bases, there was a span of 11 bases. Looked up from germline, CDR1 is SNHLY and CDR2 is FYNNEI. CDR3 length: 13 residues. The CDR3: CASSGGVGSPLHF. The CDR3 bases are TGTGCCAGCAGTGGGGGGGTAGGGTCACCCCTCCACTTT.

The chain combines TRBV25-1 with TRBJ1-1; 9 positions match TRBD1. Germline values: CDR1 MGHDK, CDR2 SYGVNS. The length of the CDR3 is 14 residues. The V segment lost 7 bases and the J segment 10 bases; nucleotides outside the gene matches: 13. In nucleotides, the CDR3 is TGTGCCAGCACCGAATCCGGGACAGGGAATGTAGCTTTCTTT. This codes for CASTESGTGNVAFF. Full variable domain (rest looked up from reference TRBV25-1 and TRBJ1-1): EADIYQTPRYLVIGTGKKITLECSQTMGHDKMYWYQQDPGMELHLIHYSYGVNSTEKGDLSSESTVSRIRTEHFPLTLESARPSHTSQYLCASTESGTGNVAFFGQGTRLTVV.

The V and J genes are TRBV4-3 and TRBJ2-5; possibly TRBD1 for D (6 bases). The CDR3 runs 15 residues. V was cut by 3 bases and J by 3 bases, with 14 bases left in between. Germline lookup yields CDR1 LGHNA and CDR2 YSLEER. The CDR3 spells CASSQTGTREETQYF. CDR3 coding DNA: TGCGCCAGCAGCCAGACCGGGACAAGAGAAGAGACCCAGTACTTC.

This clone appeared a few times. The rearrangement joins TRBV6-6 to TRBJ2-3; D perhaps matches TRBD1 (5 bases). Looked up from germline, CDR1 is MNHNY and CDR2 is SVGAGI (reference sequence). V was trimmed by 6 bases and J by 2 bases, leaving 9 bases between them. CDR3 length: 13 amino acids. CDR3: CASRGHLTDTQYF. CDR3 sequence (DNA): TGTGCCAGCAGAGGACACCTCACAGATACGCAGTATTTT.

This clone came up once. The chain joins TRBV5-1 to TRBJ2-1, with TRBD1 matching 9 bases. The CDR3 is made up of 15 amino acids. Germline V CDR1 and CDR2: SGHRS, YFSETQ. J gave up 4 bases and V 3 bases, and 5 bases lay outside the gene matches. The CDR3, as DNA: TGCGCCAGCAGCTCTGGACAGGGGCCTTACAATGAGCAGTTCTTC. Translation: CASSSGQGPYNEQFF.

The chain employs TRBV30 and TRBJ2-7; 12 bases align to TRBD2. J gave up 3 bases and V 2 bases, and 2 bases lay outside the gene matches. The CDR3 extends over 14 amino acids. Per germline, CDR1 GTSNPN and CDR2 SVGIG (reference sequence). CDR3 in amino acids: CAWSPTSGSYEQYF. The DNA for the CDR3 is TGTGCCTGGAGTCCGACTAGCGGGAGCTACGAGCAGTACTTC.

This clone has only a few counts. The chain links TRBV27 to TRBJ1-1; TRBD1 aligns across 8 bases. This CDR3 is 17 amino acids long. Germline CDR1 reads MNHEY; CDR2 reads SMNVEV (reference sequence). With 7 bases clipped from V and 3 bases from J, the junction kept 16 bases outside the gene matches. The CDR3 bases are TGTGCCAGCAAGAACTTCGGACAGGGCCAAATGGACACTGAAGCTTTCTTT. This sequence encodes CASKNFGQGQMDTEAFF.

The CDR3 here is CASSARLAGAEYEQYF. As DNA, the CDR3 is TGTGCCAGCAGTGCCCGACTAGCGGGGGCCGAATACGAGCAGTACTTC. The gene calls are TRBV27 and TRBJ2-7; 12 bases map to TRBD2. The V gene's germline CDR1 is MNHEY and CDR2 SMNVEV (reference sequence). Germline trimming cut 5 bases from V and 4 bases from J; bases unmatched to any gene: 9. The CDR3 length is 16 residues.

The table lists this clone with a count of one. The J gene is TRBJ1-2, the V gene TRBV25-1; TRBD1 agrees at 9 bases. CDR1 and CDR2 (germline): MGHDK, SYGVNS. This CDR3 is 15 amino acids long. V trimming: 3 bases; J trimming: 4 bases; junction bases outside the gene matches: 6. In DNA form, the CDR3 reads TGTGCCAGCAGTGACCCTACAGGGGGCGGCTATGGCTACACCTTC. Its protein is CASSDPTGGGYGYTF.

The chain couples TRBV7-9 to TRBJ2-5, with a tentative D call TRBD2 (5 bases). V lost 1 base to trimming and J lost 4 bases, with 13 bases between them. The CDR3 is made up of 15 amino acids. Germline V gives CDR1 SEHNR, CDR2 FQNEAQ (reference sequence). The DNA for the CDR3 is TGTGCCAGCAGCTTAGAAGCGGTCCGGACAGAGACCCAGTACTTC. This encodes CASSLEAVRTETQYF.

V is TRBV7-8 and J is TRBJ1-2; D gene ambiguous. From germline, CDR1 is SGHVS and CDR2 FQNEAQ. V was pared by 1 base and J by 4 bases, with 10 bases between. The CDR3 loop spans 14 amino acids. CDR3 region: CASSLEKNGYGYTF. The CDR3 nucleotides are TGTGCCAGCAGCTTAGAGAAGAACGGCTATGGCTACACCTTC.

This chain joins TRBV10-3 and TRBJ2-1; tentatively, D is TRBD2 (5 bases). V was trimmed by 4 bases and J by 0 bases, leaving 7 bases between them. Germline CDR1 ENHRY, CDR2 SYGVKD. CDR3 length equals 14 residues. The CDR3 loop is CAISGGVSYNEQFF. The CDR3 bases are TGTGCCATCAGTGGGGGAGTCTCCTACAATGAGCAGTTCTTC.

The chain uses TRBV25-1 and TRBJ2-7, with D perhaps matching TRBD1 (6 bases). Per the germline V gene, CDR1 is MGHDK and CDR2 is SYGVNS. The CDR3 has 14 residues. V dropped 6 bases and J dropped 1 base, with 13 bases sitting between them. The CDR3 DNA reads TGTGCCAGCAGACAGGGTAGTGGTTCCTACGAGCAGTACTTC. It yields the protein CASRQGSGSYEQYF.